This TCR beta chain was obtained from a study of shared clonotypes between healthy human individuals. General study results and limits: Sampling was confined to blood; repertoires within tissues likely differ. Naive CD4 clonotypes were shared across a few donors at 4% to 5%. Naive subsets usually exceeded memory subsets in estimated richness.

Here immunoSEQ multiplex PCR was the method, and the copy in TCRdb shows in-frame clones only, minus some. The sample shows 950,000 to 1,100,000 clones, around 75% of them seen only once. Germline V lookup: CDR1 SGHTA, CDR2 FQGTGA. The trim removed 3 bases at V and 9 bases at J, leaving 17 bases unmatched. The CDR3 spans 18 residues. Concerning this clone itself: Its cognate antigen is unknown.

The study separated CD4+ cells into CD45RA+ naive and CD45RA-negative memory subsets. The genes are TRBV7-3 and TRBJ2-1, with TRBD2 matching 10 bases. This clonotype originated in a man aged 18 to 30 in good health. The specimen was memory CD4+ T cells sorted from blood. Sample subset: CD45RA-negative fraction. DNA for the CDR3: TGTGCCAGCAGCTTGCCTCCGGGACTAGCGATTATGAACCCTGAGCAGTTCTTC. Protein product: CASSLPPGLAIMNPEQFF.